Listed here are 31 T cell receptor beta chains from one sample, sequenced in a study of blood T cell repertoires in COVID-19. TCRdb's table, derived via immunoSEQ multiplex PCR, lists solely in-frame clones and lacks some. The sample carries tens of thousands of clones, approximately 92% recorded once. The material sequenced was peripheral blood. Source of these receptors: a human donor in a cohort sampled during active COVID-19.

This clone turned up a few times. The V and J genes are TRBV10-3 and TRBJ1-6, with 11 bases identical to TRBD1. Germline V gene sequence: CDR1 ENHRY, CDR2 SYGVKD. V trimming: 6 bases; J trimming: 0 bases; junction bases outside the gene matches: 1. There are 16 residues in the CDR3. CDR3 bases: TGTGCCATCAGCGGGACAGGGGGCTCCTATAATTCACCCCTCCACTTT. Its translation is CAISGTGGSYNSPLHF.

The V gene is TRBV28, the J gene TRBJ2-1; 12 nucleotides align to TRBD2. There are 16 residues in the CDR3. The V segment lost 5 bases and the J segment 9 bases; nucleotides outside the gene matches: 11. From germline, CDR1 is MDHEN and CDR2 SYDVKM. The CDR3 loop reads CASSHPGLAGFREQFF. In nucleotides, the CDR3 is TGTGCCAGCAGTCATCCGGGACTAGCGGGTTTTCGTGAGCAGTTCTTC.

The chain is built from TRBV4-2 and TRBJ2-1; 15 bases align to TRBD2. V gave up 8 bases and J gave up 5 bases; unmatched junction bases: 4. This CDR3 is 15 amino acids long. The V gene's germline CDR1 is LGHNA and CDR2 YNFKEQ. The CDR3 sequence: CASGRTSGGDNEQFF. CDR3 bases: TGTGCCAGCGGACGGACTAGCGGGGGGGACAATGAGCAGTTCTTC.

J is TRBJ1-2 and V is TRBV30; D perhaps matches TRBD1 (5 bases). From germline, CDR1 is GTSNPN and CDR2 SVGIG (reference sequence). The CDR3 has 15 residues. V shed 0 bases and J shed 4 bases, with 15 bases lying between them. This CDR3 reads CAWSVHGAGVYGYTF. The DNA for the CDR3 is TGTGCCTGGAGTGTACATGGGGCAGGAGTCTATGGCTACACCTTC.

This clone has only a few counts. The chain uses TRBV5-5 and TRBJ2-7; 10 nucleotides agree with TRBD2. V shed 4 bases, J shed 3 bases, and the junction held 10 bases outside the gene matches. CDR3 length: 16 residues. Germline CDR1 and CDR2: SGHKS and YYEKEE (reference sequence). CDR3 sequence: CASSPNRLAGHYEQYF. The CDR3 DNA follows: TGTGCCAGCAGCCCGAACCGACTAGCGGGTCACTACGAGCAGTACTTC.

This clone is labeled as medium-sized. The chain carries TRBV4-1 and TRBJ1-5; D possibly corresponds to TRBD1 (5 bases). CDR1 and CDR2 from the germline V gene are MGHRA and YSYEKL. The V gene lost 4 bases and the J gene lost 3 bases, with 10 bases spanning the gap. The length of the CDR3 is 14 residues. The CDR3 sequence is CASSLDSNNQPQHF. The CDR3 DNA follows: TGCGCCAGCAGCCTAGACAGTAACAATCAGCCCCAGCATTTT.

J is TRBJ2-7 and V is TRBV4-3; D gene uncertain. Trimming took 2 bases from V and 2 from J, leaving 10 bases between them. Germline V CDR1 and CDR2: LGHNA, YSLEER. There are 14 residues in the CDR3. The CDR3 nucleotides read TGCGCCAGCAGCCAATCTATGGGCCCCTACGAGCAGTACTTC. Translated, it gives CASSQSMGPYEQYF.

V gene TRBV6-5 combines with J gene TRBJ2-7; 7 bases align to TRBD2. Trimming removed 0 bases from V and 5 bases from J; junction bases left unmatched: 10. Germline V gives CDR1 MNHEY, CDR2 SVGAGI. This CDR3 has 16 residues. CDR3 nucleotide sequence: TGTGCCAGCAGTTACTCGAAGGCGGGGGATCCCAACGAGCAGTACTTC. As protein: CASSYSKAGDPNEQYF.

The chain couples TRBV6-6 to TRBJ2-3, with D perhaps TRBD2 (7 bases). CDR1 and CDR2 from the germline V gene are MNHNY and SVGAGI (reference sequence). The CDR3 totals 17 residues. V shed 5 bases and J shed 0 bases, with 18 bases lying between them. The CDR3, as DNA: TGTGCCAGCAGTCTCCGGGGGGCAGCTGACAGCACAGATACGCAGTATTTT. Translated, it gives CASSLRGAADSTDTQYF.

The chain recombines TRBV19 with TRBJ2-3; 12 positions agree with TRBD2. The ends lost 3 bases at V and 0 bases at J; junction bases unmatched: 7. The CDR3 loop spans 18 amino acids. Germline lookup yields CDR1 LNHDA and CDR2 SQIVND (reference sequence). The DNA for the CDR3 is TGTGCCAGTAGTATCGGACTAGCGGGGTTCTCTAGCACAGATACGCAGTATTTT. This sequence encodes CASSIGLAGFSSTDTQYF. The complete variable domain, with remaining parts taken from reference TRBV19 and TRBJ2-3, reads DGGITQSPKYLFRKEGQNVTLSCEQNLNHDAMYWYRQDPGQGLRLIYYSQIVNDFQKGDIAEGYSVSREKKESFPLTVTSAQKNPTAFYLCASSIGLAGFSSTDTQYFGPGTRLTVL.

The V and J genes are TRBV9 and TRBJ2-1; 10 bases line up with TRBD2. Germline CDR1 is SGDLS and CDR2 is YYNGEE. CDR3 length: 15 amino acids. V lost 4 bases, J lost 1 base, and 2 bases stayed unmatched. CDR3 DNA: TGTGCCAGCAGCCCGGGACTAGCGTCCTACAATGAGCAGTTCTTC. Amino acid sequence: CASSPGLASYNEQFF.

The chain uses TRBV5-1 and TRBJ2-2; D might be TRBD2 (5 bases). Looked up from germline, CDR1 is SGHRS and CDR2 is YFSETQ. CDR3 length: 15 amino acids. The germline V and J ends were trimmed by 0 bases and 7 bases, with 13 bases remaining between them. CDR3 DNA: TGCGCCAGCAGCTTGGTATCACCTCGGGGCGGGGAGCTGTTTTTT. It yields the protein CASSLVSPRGGELFF.

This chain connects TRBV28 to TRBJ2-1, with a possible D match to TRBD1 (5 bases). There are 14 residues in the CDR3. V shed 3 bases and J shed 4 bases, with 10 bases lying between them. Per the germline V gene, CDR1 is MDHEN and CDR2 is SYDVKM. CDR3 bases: TGTGCCAGCAGTTTGTACAGGATGTACAATGAGCAGTTCTTC. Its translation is CASSLYRMYNEQFF.

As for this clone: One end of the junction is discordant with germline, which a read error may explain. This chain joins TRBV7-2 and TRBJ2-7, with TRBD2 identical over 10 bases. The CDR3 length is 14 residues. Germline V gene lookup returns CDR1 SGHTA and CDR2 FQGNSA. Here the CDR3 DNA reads TGTGCCAGCAGGTTAGCGGGAGGCCCCTACGAGCAGTACTTC. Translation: CASRLAGGPYEQYF.

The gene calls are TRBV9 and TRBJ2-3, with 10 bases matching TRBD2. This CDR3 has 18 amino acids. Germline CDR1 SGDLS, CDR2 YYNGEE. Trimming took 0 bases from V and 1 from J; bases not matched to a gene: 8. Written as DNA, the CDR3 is TGTGCCAGCAGCGTAGCTAGCGGGAGTGGGGTGGGCACAGATACGCAGTATTTT. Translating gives CASSVASGSGVGTDTQYF.

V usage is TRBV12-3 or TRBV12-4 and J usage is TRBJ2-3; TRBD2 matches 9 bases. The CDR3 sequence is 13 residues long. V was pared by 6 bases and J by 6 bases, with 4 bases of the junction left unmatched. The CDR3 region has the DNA TGTGCCAGCAGCCTCGGGACTAGCGATACGCAGTATTTT. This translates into CASSLGTSDTQYF.

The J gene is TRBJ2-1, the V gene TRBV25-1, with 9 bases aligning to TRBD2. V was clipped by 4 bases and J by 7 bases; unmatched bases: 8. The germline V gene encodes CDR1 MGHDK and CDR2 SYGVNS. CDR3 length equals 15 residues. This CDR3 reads CASSGSAGGLNEQFF. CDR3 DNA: TGTGCCAGCAGTGGAAGTGCGGGGGGGTTAAATGAGCAGTTCTTC.

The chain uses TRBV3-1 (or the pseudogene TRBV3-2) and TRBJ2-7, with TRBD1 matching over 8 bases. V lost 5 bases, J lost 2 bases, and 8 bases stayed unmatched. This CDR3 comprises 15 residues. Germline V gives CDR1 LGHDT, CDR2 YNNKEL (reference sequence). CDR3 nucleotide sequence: TGTGCCAGCAGCGCACGGACAGGGAGGCCCTACGAGCAGTACTTC. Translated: CASSARTGRPYEQYF.

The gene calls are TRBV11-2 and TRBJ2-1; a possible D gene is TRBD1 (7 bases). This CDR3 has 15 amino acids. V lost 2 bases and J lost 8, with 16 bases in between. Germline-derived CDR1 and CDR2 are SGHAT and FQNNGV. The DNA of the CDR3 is TGTGCCAGCAGCTTAAACAGGGGACTGTTTGATGAGCAGTTCTTC. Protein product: CASSLNRGLFDEQFF. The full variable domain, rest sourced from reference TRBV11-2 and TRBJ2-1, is EAGVAQSPRYKIIEKRQSVAFWCNPISGHATLYWYQQILGQGPKLLIQFQNNGVVDDSQLPKDRFSAERLKGVDSTLKIQPAKLEDSAVYLCASSLNRGLFDEQFFGPGTRLTVL.

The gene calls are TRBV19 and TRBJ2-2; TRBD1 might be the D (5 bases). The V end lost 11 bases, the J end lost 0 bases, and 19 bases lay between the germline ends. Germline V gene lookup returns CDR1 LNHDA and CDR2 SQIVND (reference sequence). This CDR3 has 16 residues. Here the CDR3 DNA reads TGTGCCGCCTCCGGTGGGGCCGTCGCGAACACCGGGGAGCTGTTTTTT. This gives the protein CAASGGAVANTGELFF.

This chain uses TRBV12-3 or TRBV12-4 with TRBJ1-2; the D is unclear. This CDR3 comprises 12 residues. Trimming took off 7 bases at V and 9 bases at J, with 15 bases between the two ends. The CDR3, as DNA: TGTGCCAGCACCCCCACGGGGTTCCGCTACACCTTC. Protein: CASTPTGFRYTF.

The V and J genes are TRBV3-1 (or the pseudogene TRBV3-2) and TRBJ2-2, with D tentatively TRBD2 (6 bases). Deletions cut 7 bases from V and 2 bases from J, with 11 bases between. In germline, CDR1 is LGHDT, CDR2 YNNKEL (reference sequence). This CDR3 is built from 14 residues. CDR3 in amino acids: CASTQRVNTGELFF. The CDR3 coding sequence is TGTGCCAGCACCCAGCGGGTCAACACCGGGGAGCTGTTTTTT.

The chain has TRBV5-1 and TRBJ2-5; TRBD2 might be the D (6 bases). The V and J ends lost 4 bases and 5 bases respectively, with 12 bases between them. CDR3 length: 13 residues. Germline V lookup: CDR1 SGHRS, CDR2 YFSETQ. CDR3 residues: CASSRDWRETQYF. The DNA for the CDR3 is TGCGCCAGCAGCCGGGACTGGAGGGAGACCCAGTACTTC.

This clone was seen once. DNA for the CDR3: TGCGCCAGCAGCCAAGATCGGAACACTGAAGCTTTCTTT. This gives the protein CASSQDRNTEAFF. The chain combines TRBV4-1 with TRBJ1-1; the D is unclear. This CDR3 region has 13 residues. Germline V gene sequence: CDR1 MGHRA, CDR2 YSYEKL. The V end lost 0 bases, the J end lost 1 base, and 3 bases lay between the germline ends.

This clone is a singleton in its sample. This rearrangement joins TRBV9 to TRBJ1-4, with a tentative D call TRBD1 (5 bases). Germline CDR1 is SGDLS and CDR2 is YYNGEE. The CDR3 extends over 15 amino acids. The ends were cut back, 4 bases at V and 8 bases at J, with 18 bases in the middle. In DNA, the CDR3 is TGTGCCAGCAGCCGGGGGGAAGCCTGGAGAGAAAAACTGTTTTTT. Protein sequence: CASSRGEAWREKLFF.

As DNA, the CDR3 is TGCGCCAGCAGCCGGAGACAGGGTTCCGGCGAGCAGTACTTC. Encoded protein: CASSRRQGSGEQYF. The gene calls are TRBV5-1 and TRBJ2-7; the match to TRBD1 covers 7 bases. CDR1 and CDR2 from the germline V gene are SGHRS and YFSETQ. The CDR3 covers 14 residues. J was trimmed by 6 bases and V by 4 bases; bases with no gene match: 10.

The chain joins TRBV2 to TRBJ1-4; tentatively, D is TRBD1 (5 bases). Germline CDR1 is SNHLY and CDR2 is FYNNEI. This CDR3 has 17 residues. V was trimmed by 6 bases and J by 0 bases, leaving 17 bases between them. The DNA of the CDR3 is TGTGCCAGCAGACGCGATAAAACAGGCGCAACTAATGAAAAACTGTTTTTT. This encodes CASRRDKTGATNEKLFF.

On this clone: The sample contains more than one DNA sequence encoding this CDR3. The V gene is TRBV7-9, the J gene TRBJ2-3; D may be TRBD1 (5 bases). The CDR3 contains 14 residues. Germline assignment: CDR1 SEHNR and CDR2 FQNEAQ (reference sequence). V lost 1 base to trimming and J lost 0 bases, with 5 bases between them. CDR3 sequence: CASSLEGSTDTQYF. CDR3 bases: TGTGCCAGCAGCTTAGAGGGGAGCACAGATACGCAGTATTTT.

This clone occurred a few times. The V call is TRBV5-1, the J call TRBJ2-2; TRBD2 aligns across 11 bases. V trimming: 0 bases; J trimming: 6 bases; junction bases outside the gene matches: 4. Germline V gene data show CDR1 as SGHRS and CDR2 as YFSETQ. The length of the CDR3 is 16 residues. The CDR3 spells CASSLGSSGRPGELFF. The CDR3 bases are TGCGCCAGCAGCTTGGGGTCTAGCGGGAGGCCCGGGGAGCTGTTTTTT.

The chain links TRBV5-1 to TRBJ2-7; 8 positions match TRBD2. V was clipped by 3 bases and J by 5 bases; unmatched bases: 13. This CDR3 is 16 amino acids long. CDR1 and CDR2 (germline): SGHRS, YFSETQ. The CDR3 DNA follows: TGCGCCAGCAGCTGGGGGACTAGAGGTCTGTCTGACGAGCAGTACTTC. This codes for CASSWGTRGLSDEQYF.

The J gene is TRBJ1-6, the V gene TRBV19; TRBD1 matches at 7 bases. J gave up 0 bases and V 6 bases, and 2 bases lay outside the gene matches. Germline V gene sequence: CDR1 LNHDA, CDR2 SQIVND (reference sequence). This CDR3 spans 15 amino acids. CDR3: CASSGDSSYNSPLHF. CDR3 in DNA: TGTGCCAGTAGCGGGGACAGCTCCTATAATTCACCCCTCCACTTT.